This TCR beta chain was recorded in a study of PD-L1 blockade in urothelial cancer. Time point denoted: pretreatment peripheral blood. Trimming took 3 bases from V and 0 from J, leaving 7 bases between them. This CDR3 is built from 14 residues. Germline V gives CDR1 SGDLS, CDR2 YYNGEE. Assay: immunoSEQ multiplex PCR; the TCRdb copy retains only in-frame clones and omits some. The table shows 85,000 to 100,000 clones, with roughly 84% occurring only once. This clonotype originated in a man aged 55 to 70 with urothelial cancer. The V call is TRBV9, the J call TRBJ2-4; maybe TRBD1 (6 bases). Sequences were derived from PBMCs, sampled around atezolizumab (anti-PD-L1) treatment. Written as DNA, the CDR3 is TGTGCCAGCAGCGAGACAGGAGCCAAAAACATTCAGTACTTC. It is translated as CASSETGAKNIQYF. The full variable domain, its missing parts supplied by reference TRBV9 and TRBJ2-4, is DSGVTQTPKHLITATGQRVTLRCSPRSGDLSVYWYQQSLDQGLQFLIQYYNGEERAKGNILERFSAQQFPDLHSELNLSSLELGDSALYFCASSETGAKNIQYFGAGTRLSVL.